The clone carrying this T cell receptor (beta chain) was recorded a few times. Clones were read by immunoSEQ multiplex PCR, and TCRdb kept only the in-frame ones, dropping some. The sample holds around 150,000 clones, 85% to 90% seen once. These data belong to a study of control samples from healthy donors and cancer patients. Germline V CDR1 and CDR2: MDHEN, SYDVKM. Deletions cut 4 bases from V and 0 bases from J, with 18 bases between. The CDR3 contains 17 residues. Sequencing input: blood. The TCR originated in a man under 40 in good health. The chain couples TRBV28 to TRBJ1-2; D perhaps matches TRBD1 (6 bases). This CDR3 reads CASSSPTGNQANYGYTF. Written as DNA, the CDR3 is TGTGCCAGCAGTTCTCCGACAGGAAACCAAGCTAACTATGGCTACACCTTC.